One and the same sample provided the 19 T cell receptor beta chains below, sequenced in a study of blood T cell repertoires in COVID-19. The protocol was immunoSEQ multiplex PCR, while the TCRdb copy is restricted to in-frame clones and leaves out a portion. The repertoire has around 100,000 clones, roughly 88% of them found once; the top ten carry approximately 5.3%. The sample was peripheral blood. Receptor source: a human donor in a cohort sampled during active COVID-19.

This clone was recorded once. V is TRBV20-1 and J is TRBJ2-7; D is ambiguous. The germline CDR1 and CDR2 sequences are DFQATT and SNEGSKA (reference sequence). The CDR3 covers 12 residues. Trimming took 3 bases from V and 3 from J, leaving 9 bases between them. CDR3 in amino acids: CSASRVVYEQYF. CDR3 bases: TGCAGTGCTAGTCGGGTCGTCTACGAGCAGTACTTC.

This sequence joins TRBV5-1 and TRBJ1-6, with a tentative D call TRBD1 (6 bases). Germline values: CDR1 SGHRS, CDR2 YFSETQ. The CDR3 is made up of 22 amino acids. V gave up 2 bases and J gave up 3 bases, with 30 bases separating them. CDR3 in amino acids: CASSLKSSPLWRQVSYNSPLHF. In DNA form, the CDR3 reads TGCGCCAGCAGCTTAAAATCATCCCCTCTATGGCGACAGGTAAGCTATAATTCACCCCTCCACTTT. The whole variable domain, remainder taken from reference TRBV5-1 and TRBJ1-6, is KAGVTQTPRYLIKTRGQQVTLSCSPISGHRSVSWYQQTPGQGLQFLFEYFSETQRNKGNFPGRFSGRQFSNSRSEMNVSTLELGDSALYLCASSLKSSPLWRQVSYNSPLHFGNGTRLTVT.

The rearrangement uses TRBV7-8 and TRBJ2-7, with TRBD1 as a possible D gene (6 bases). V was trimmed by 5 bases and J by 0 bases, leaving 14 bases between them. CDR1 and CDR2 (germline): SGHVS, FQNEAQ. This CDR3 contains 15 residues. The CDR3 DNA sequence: TGTGCCAGCAGCCCCCAGACAGGAAGCTCCTACGAGCAGTACTTC. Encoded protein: CASSPQTGSSYEQYF.

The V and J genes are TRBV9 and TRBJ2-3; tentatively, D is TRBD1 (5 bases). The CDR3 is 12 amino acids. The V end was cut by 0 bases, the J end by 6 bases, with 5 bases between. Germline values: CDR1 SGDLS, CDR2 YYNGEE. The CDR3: CASSVEGDTQYF. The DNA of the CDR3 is TGTGCCAGCAGCGTAGAGGGGGATACGCAGTATTTT.

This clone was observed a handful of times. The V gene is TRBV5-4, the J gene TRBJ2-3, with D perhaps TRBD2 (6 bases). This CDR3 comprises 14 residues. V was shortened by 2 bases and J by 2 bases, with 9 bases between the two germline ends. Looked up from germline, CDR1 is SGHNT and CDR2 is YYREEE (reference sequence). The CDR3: CASSFSGPTDTQYF. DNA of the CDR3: TGTGCCAGCAGCTTTAGCGGACCCACAGATACGCAGTATTTT.

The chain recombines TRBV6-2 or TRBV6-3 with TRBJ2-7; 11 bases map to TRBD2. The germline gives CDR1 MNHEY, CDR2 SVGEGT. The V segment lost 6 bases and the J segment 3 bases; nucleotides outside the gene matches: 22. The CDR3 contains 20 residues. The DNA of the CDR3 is TGTGCCAGCAGCAAGTACGTAGCGGGAGGGATTACGATCACCCTCTACGAGCAGTACTTC. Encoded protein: CASSKYVAGGITITLYEQYF.

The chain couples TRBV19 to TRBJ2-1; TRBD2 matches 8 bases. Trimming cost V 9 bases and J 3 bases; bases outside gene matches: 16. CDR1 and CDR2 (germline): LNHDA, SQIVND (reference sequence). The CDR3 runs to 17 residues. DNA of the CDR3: TGTGCCAGCCGGGGGTGGCTTACGGGAGGGATCTACAATGAGCAGTTCTTC. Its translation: CASRGWLTGGIYNEQFF.

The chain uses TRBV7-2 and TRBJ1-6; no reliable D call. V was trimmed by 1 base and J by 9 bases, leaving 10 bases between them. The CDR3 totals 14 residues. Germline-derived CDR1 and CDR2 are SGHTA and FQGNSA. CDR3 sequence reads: CASSLEAEGSPLHF. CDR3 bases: TGTGCCAGCAGCTTAGAGGCGGAGGGTTCACCCCTCCACTTT.

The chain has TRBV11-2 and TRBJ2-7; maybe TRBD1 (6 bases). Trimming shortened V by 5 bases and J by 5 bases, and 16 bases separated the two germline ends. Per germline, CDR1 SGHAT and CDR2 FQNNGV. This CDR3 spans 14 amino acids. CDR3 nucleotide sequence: TGTGCCAGCAGCCACAACAGGGCCTTTGACGAGCAGTACTTC. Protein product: CASSHNRAFDEQYF.

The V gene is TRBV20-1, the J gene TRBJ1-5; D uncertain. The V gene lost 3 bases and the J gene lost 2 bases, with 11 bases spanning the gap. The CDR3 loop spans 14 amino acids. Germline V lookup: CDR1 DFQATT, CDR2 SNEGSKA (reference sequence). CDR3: CSASRFEGNQPQHF. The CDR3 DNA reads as TGCAGTGCTAGTCGCTTCGAGGGCAATCAGCCCCAGCATTTT.

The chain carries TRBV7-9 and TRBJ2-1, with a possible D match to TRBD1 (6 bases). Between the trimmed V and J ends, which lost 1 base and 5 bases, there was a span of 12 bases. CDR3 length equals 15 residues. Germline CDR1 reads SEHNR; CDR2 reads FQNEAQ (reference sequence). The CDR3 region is CASSLDSTGDNEQFF. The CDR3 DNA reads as TGTGCCAGCAGCTTAGACTCGACAGGAGACAATGAGCAGTTCTTC.

Written as DNA, the CDR3 is TGTGCCAGCAGTACCGGGACTAAGTTGGGGGAGCTGTTTTTT. This encodes CASSTGTKLGELFF. The chain joins TRBV27 to TRBJ2-2, with 7 bases lining up with TRBD2. The V segment lost 5 bases and the J segment 8 bases; nucleotides outside the gene matches: 8. The germline V gene has CDR1 MNHEY and CDR2 SMNVEV (reference sequence). The CDR3 has 14 amino acids.

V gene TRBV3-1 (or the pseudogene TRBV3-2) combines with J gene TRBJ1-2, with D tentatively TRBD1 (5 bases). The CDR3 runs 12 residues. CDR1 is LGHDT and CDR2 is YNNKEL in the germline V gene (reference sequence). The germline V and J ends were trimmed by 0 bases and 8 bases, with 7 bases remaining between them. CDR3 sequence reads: CASSQDKGGYTF. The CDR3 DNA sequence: TGTGCCAGCAGCCAAGATAAGGGGGGCTACACCTTC.

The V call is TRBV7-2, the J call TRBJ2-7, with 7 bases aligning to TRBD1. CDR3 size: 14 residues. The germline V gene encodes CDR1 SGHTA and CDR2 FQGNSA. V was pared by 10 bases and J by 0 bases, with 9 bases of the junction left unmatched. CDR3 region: CATSSQGFSYEQYF. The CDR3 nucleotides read TGTGCCACTTCCTCACAGGGGTTCTCCTACGAGCAGTACTTC.

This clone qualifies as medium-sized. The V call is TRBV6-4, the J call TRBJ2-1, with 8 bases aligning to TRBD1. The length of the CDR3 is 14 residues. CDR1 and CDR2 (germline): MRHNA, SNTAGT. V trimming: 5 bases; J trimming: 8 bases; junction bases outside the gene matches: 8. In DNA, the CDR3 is TGTGCCAGCAGTCCGGGACAGGAAGGGGATGAGCAGTTCTTC. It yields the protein CASSPGQEGDEQFF.

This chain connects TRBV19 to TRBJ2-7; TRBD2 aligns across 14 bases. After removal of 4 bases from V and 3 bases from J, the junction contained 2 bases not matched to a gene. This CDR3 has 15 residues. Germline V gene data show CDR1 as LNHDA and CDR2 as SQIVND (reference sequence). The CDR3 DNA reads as TGTGCCAGTAGTACCGGGACTAGCGGGGGCTACGAGCAGTACTTC. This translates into CASSTGTSGGYEQYF. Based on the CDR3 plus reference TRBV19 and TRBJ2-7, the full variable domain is DGGITQSPKYLFRKEGQNVTLSCEQNLNHDAMYWYRQDPGQGLRLIYYSQIVNDFQKGDIAEGYSVSREKKESFPLTVTSAQKNPTAFYLCASSTGTSGGYEQYFGPGTRLTVT.

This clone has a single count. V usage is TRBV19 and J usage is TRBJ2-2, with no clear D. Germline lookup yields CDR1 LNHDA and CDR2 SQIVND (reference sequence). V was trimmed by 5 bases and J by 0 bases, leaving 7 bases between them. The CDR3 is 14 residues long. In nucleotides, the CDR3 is TGTGCCAGTAGTGCGGTTACGAACACCGGGGAGCTGTTTTTT. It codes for CASSAVTNTGELFF.

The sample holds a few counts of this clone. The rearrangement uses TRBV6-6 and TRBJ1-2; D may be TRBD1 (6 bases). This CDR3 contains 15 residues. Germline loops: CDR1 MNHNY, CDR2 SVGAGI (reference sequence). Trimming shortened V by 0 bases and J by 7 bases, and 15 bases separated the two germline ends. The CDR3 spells CASSYSNRGRRGYTF. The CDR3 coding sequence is TGTGCCAGCAGTTACTCGAATAGGGGGAGACGTGGCTACACCTTC.

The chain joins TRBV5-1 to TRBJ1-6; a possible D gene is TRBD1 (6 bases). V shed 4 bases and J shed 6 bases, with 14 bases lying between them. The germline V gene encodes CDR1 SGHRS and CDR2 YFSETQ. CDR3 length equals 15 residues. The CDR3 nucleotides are TGCGCCAGCAGCGCCGCGGGGGGCGGTAATTCACCCCTCCACTTT. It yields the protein CASSAAGGGNSPLHF. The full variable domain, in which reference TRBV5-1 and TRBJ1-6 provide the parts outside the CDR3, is KAGVTQTPRYLIKTRGQQVTLSCSPISGHRSVSWYQQTPGQGLQFLFEYFSETQRNKGNFPGRFSGRQFSNSRSEMNVSTLELGDSALYLCASSAAGGGNSPLHFGNGTRLTVT.